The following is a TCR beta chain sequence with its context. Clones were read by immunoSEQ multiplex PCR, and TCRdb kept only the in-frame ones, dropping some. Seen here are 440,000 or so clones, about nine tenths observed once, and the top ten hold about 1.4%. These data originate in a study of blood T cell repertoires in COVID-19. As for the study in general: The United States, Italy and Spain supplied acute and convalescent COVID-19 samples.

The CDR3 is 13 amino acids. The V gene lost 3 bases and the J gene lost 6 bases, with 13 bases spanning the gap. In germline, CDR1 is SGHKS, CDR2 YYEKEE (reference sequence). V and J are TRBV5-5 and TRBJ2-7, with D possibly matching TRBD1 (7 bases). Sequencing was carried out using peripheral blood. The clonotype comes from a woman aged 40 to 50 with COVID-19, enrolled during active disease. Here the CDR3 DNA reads TGTGCCAGCAGCTCATCCCAGGGGGGCGAGCAGTACTTC. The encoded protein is CASSSSQGGEQYF.